This TCR beta chain was recorded in a study of T cell responses to AZD1222 COVID-19 vaccine. General study results and limits: Only 5 or 6 people who got AZD1222 tested seropositive at baseline.

Doses given second, at about 4 or about 12 weeks, were pooled. The V end was cut by 4 bases, the J end by 4 bases, with 15 bases between. CDR1 SGDLS and CDR2 YYNGEE come from the germline V gene. The CDR3 runs 14 residues. Of note for this clone: Its specificity is not known.

The data were produced by immunoSEQ multiplex PCR, yet TCRdb's version contains in-frame clones alone and is incomplete. The repertoire consists of over 15,000 clones, with roughly four fifths occurring once and the leading ten covering around 23%. The V and J genes are TRBV9 and TRBJ2-7; D may correspond to TRBD1 or TRBD2 (5 bases each). The sequence derives from an adult who received the AZD1222 COVID-19 vaccine. Sequences were derived from peripheral blood, sampled 28 days after the second AZD1222 dose. CDR3 residues: CASSYTSGGYEQYF. The CDR3 DNA follows: TGTGCCAGCAGCTATACCTCTGGGGGTTACGAGCAGTACTTC.